These 29 T cell receptor beta chains came from one sample sequenced in a study of blood T cell repertoires in COVID-19. Only in-frame clones appear in the TCRdb table, and some are missing; sequencing was by immunoSEQ multiplex PCR. The sample carries under 55,000 clones, around 82% recorded once. The source material was peripheral blood. These TCRs come from a woman aged 80 or older with acute or convalescent COVID-19.

This clone was seen repeatedly, ten times or more. This chain joins TRBV18 and TRBJ1-5; D ambiguous. V gave up 4 bases and J gave up 5 bases, with 9 bases separating them. The CDR3 sequence is 13 residues long. CDR1 KGHSH and CDR2 LQKENI come from the germline V gene. The CDR3 DNA reads as TGTGCCAGCTCACTGGGCTCCGATCAGCCCCAGCATTTT. Amino acid sequence: CASSLGSDQPQHF.

This clone was found once. The gene calls are TRBV6-1 and TRBJ2-7, with D unresolved. The V and J ends lost 0 bases and 0 bases respectively, with 6 bases between them. The CDR3 sequence is 14 residues long. Germline V CDR1 and CDR2: MNHNS, SASEGT. The CDR3 sequence: CASSEAESSYEQYF. Here the CDR3 DNA reads TGTGCCAGCAGTGAAGCGGAGAGCTCCTACGAGCAGTACTTC.

The V and J genes are TRBV19 and TRBJ2-3; 7 nucleotides agree with TRBD1. V lost 5 bases, J lost 1 base, and 3 bases stayed unmatched. Germline lookup yields CDR1 LNHDA and CDR2 SQIVND (reference sequence). The CDR3 has 14 residues. The CDR3 loop reads CASSADRGTDTQYF. For the CDR3, the DNA is TGTGCCAGTAGTGCCGACAGGGGCACAGATACGCAGTATTTT.

The table lists this clone with a count of one. V and J are TRBV6-5 and TRBJ2-7, with D uncertain. CDR3 length: 13 residues. V was trimmed by 0 bases and J by 5 bases, leaving 8 bases between them. Germline V gives CDR1 MNHEY, CDR2 SVGAGI. The CDR3 loop reads CASSYSRSHEQYF. CDR3 nucleotide sequence: TGTGCCAGCAGTTACTCGAGGAGCCACGAGCAGTACTTC.

The chain uses TRBV7-9 and TRBJ1-1; D gene ambiguous. The CDR3 consists of 14 residues. V shed 2 bases and J shed 4 bases, with 11 bases lying between them. The germline CDR1 and CDR2 sequences are SEHNR and FQNEAQ (reference sequence). The CDR3 region is CASSLFDGVTEAFF. The CDR3 bases are TGTGCCAGCAGCTTATTTGACGGGGTCACTGAAGCTTTCTTT.

This clone was observed a handful of times. This CDR3 is CATSRVARANTEAFF. The CDR3 DNA is TGTGCCACCAGCAGAGTGGCGAGGGCGAACACTGAAGCTTTCTTT. The gene calls are TRBV15 and TRBJ1-1; D ambiguous. The CDR3 is 15 residues long. Between the trimmed V and J ends, which lost 1 base and 1 base, there was a span of 10 bases. Germline CDR1 reads LNHNV; CDR2 reads YYDKDF (reference sequence).

This chain links TRBV6-5 with TRBJ2-7, with TRBD2 matching 7 bases. This CDR3 contains 15 residues. Germline loops: CDR1 MNHEY, CDR2 SVGAGI. Trimming at V came to 3 bases and at J to 2 bases, leaving 7 bases not matched to a gene. This CDR3 is CASSYAPSGPYEQYF. CDR3 sequence (DNA): TGTGCCAGCAGTTATGCGCCTAGCGGCCCCTACGAGCAGTACTTC.

The rearrangement uses TRBV5-4 and TRBJ2-7; unclear D gene. Germline V gene data show CDR1 as SGHNT and CDR2 as YYREEE (reference sequence). V was trimmed by 2 bases and J by 5 bases, leaving 8 bases between them. This CDR3 contains 12 residues. The CDR3 region is CASSLIGDEQYF. DNA for the CDR3: TGTGCCAGCAGCTTAATAGGAGACGAGCAGTACTTC.

The J gene is TRBJ1-2, the V gene TRBV28; D perhaps matches TRBD1 (6 bases). This CDR3 region has 17 residues. The V gene lost 2 bases and the J gene lost 6 bases, with 22 bases spanning the gap. The germline CDR1 and CDR2 sequences are MDHEN and SYDVKM. CDR3 nucleotide sequence: TGTGCCAGCAGTTTACCCGGTCTTACAGGGAATACCCATGGCTACACCTTC. This translates into CASSLPGLTGNTHGYTF.

The chain is built from TRBV5-1 and TRBJ1-2, with D possibly TRBD1 on 6 matching bases. The CDR3 has 14 residues. V lost 4 bases to trimming and J lost 6 bases, with 16 bases between them. Germline V gives CDR1 SGHRS, CDR2 YFSETQ. This CDR3 reads CASSEMTGGHGYTF. The CDR3 DNA reads as TGCGCCAGCAGCGAAATGACAGGCGGTCATGGCTACACCTTC.

In this sample, this clone turned up once. The chain has TRBV6-5 and TRBJ2-1; D unresolved. Germline V gene data show CDR1 as MNHEY and CDR2 as SVGAGI. The CDR3 length is 14 residues. Trimming shortened V by 5 bases and J by 4 bases, and 12 bases separated the two germline ends. CDR3 DNA sequence: TGTGCCAGCAGTCTAGACGGTGGTTACAATGAGCAGTTCTTC. It codes for CASSLDGGYNEQFF.

In nucleotides, the CDR3 is TGTGCCAGCAGCGCGTACACAGGTAGCACAGATACGCAGTATTTT. Residues: CASSAYTGSTDTQYF. This chain uses TRBV9 with TRBJ2-3; D might be TRBD1 (5 bases). V lost 3 bases and J 0 bases, leaving 11 bases between the germline ends. The CDR3 totals 15 residues. CDR1 and CDR2 from the germline V gene are SGDLS and YYNGEE.

The chain has TRBV4-2 and TRBJ1-3; no reliable D call. Germline V gene data show CDR1 as LGHNA and CDR2 as YNFKEQ. The CDR3 runs to 14 residues. The germline V and J ends were trimmed by 2 bases and 7 bases, with 12 bases remaining between them. Here the CDR3 reads CASSQPTGENTIYF. Here the CDR3 DNA reads TGTGCCAGCAGCCAACCCACCGGGGAGAACACCATATATTTT.

The V call is TRBV2, the J call TRBJ1-1; D may be TRBD1 (5 bases). The CDR3 runs 12 residues. V was shortened by 4 bases and J by 5 bases, with 8 bases between the two germline ends. Germline CDR1 SNHLY, CDR2 FYNNEI. The CDR3: CASSAGGTEAFF. The CDR3 nucleotides read TGTGCCAGCAGTGCCGGGGGAACTGAAGCTTTCTTT. The full variable domain, with the rest looked up from reference TRBV2 and TRBJ1-1, is EPEVTQTPSHQVTQMGQEVILRCVPISNHLYFYWYRQILGQKVEFLVSFYNNEISEKSEIFDDQFSVERPDGSNFTLKIRSTKLEDSAMYFCASSAGGTEAFFGQGTRLTVV.

This clone was counted a few times. V is TRBV7-9 and J is TRBJ1-4, with 9 bases fitting TRBD1. The germline V gene encodes CDR1 SEHNR and CDR2 FQNEAQ (reference sequence). Trimming at V came to 5 bases and at J to 7 bases, leaving 5 bases not matched to a gene. The CDR3 length is 14 residues. As DNA, the CDR3 is TGTGCCAGCAGCCGGGGACAGGGAGGTGAAAAACTGTTTTTT. Protein: CASSRGQGGEKLFF.

This sequence joins TRBV7-9 and TRBJ1-1; no reliable D call. The V and J ends lost 3 bases and 1 base respectively, with 9 bases between them. Germline V lookup: CDR1 SEHNR, CDR2 FQNEAQ (reference sequence). The CDR3 extends over 14 amino acids. CDR3: CASSFFGENTEAFF. CDR3 nucleotides: TGTGCCAGCAGCTTTTTCGGGGAGAACACTGAAGCTTTCTTT.

V usage is TRBV7-8 and J usage is TRBJ2-3; tentatively, D is TRBD2 (6 bases). Per the germline V gene, CDR1 is SGHVS and CDR2 is FQNEAQ. The ends were cut back, 1 base at V and 0 bases at J, with 29 bases in the middle. The CDR3 sequence is 22 residues long. The CDR3 coding sequence is TGTGCCAGCAGCTTAGGTATCTTGCCTAGCGTGACGAACCGCAATAGCACAGATACGCAGTATTTT. Translating it yields CASSLGILPSVTNRNSTDTQYF.

This chain links TRBV12-3 or TRBV12-4 with TRBJ1-2, with D possibly matching TRBD1 (5 bases). The V gene lost 4 bases and the J gene lost 10 bases, with 13 bases spanning the gap. The CDR3 spans 12 residues. Written as DNA, the CDR3 is TGTGCCAGCAGTTCTGGGGCGCGAATCTACACCTTC. The encoded protein is CASSSGARIYTF.

The CDR3 reads CAISEPGQGATQPQHF. The CDR3 nucleotides are TGTGCCATCAGTGAGCCTGGACAGGGGGCGACTCAGCCCCAGCATTTT. V is TRBV10-3 and J is TRBJ1-5; 11 nucleotides agree with TRBD1. J was trimmed by 6 bases and V by 2 bases; bases with no gene match: 6. Germline V lookup: CDR1 ENHRY, CDR2 SYGVKD. The CDR3 consists of 16 residues.

This clone has just a few counts. This chain uses TRBV5-6 with TRBJ2-1; a possible D gene is TRBD2 (5 bases). CDR1 and CDR2 from the germline V gene are SGHDT and YYEEEE. The V end lost 2 bases, the J end lost 6 bases, and 9 bases lay between the germline ends. The CDR3 sequence is 13 residues long. This chain's CDR3 is CASSFGLLNEQFF. The CDR3 nucleotides read TGTGCCAGCAGCTTTGGACTCCTCAATGAGCAGTTCTTC.

The V and J genes are TRBV24-1 and TRBJ2-1; TRBD2 matches at 11 bases. V lost 5 bases to trimming and J lost 2 bases; unmatched junction nucleotides: 10. This CDR3 has 18 residues. The V gene's germline CDR1 is KGHDR and CDR2 SFDVKD. As DNA, the CDR3 is TGTGCCACCAGTGGTCTTAATAGCGGGAGGGGGGCCTACAATGAGCAGTTCTTC. Encoded protein: CATSGLNSGRGAYNEQFF.

The chain recombines TRBV18 with TRBJ1-5, with a weak D call TRBD1 (5 bases). Per the germline V gene, CDR1 is KGHSH and CDR2 is LQKENI. CDR3 length equals 16 residues. V lost 4 bases and J lost 3, with 16 bases in between. The CDR3 loop is CASSLNRQTSNQPQHF. CDR3 bases: TGTGCCAGCTCACTTAATCGACAGACATCCAATCAGCCCCAGCATTTT. Together with reference TRBV18 and TRBJ1-5, the CDR3 gives the full variable domain: NAGVMQNPRHLVRRRGQEARLRCSPMKGHSHVYWYRQLPEEGLKFMVYLQKENIIDESGMPKERFSAEFPKEGPSILRIQQVVRGDSAAYFCASSLNRQTSNQPQHFGDGTRLSIL.

This clone was seen only once. The chain is built from TRBV19 and TRBJ1-2; no firm D call. V was clipped by 5 bases and J by 7 bases, with 17 bases between them. Germline V gene lookup returns CDR1 LNHDA and CDR2 SQIVND (reference sequence). The CDR3 consists of 14 residues. DNA for the CDR3: TGTGCCAGTAGTGAAGGCCTCCTCACGGGTGGCTACACCTTC. This sequence encodes CASSEGLLTGGYTF.

This chain links TRBV10-1 with TRBJ2-1, with 8 bases identical to TRBD2. CDR1 is WNHNN and CDR2 is SYGVQD in the germline V gene (reference sequence). The trim removed 0 bases at V and 16 bases at J, leaving 8 bases unmatched. The CDR3 runs 13 residues. The CDR3 region is CASSESSAGVVFF. In DNA form, the CDR3 reads TGCGCCAGCAGTGAGTCGTCAGCGGGAGTAGTTTTCTTC.

The chain combines TRBV3-1 (or the pseudogene TRBV3-2) with TRBJ1-1; TRBD1 matches at 9 bases. CDR3 length equals 13 residues. V shed 5 bases, J shed 11 bases, and the junction held 9 bases outside the gene matches. CDR1 and CDR2 from the germline V gene are LGHDT and YNNKEL (reference sequence). CDR3 region: CASSKSGTGLAFF. CDR3 DNA sequence: TGTGCCAGCAGCAAATCCGGGACAGGGTTGGCTTTCTTT.

This chain links TRBV6-5 with TRBJ2-5; tentative D call: TRBD2 (6 bases). Germline V gene lookup returns CDR1 MNHEY and CDR2 SVGAGI. The CDR3 consists of 15 residues. V lost 6 bases, J lost 5 bases, and 19 bases lay in between. CDR3 sequence: CASRGSGQHGETQYF. Written as DNA, the CDR3 is TGTGCCAGCAGGGGTAGCGGCCAACACGGGGAGACCCAGTACTTC.

The chain is built from TRBV10-3 and TRBJ1-1, with D possibly being TRBD1 (6 bases). Trimming cost V 3 bases and J 4 bases, with 12 bases left between them. The length of the CDR3 is 14 residues. The germline gives CDR1 ENHRY, CDR2 SYGVKD. CDR3 protein: CAISDGGAPTEAFF. The CDR3 coding sequence is TGTGCCATCAGTGATGGGGGGGCACCCACTGAAGCTTTCTTT.

Points on this clone: Germline and junction disagree at one end, which may indicate a read error. The J gene is TRBJ2-2, the V gene TRBV2; TRBD1 matches 7 bases. This CDR3 spans 14 amino acids. Germline values: CDR1 SNHLY, CDR2 FYNNEI. The CDR3 nucleotides are TGTACCAGCAGTGCCCTACAGGGGACCGGGGAGCTGTTTTTT. Encoded protein: CTSSALQGTGELFF.

The chain recombines TRBV6-1 with TRBJ2-3; 7 bases are shared with TRBD1. CDR3 size: 17 residues. V lost 4 bases to trimming and J lost 3 bases; unmatched junction nucleotides: 13. Germline V gene sequence: CDR1 MNHNS, CDR2 SASEGT. The CDR3 protein is CASSGKSTGEGTDTQYF. CDR3 sequence (DNA): TGTGCCAGCAGTGGCAAGAGTACAGGGGAAGGGACAGATACGCAGTATTTT.